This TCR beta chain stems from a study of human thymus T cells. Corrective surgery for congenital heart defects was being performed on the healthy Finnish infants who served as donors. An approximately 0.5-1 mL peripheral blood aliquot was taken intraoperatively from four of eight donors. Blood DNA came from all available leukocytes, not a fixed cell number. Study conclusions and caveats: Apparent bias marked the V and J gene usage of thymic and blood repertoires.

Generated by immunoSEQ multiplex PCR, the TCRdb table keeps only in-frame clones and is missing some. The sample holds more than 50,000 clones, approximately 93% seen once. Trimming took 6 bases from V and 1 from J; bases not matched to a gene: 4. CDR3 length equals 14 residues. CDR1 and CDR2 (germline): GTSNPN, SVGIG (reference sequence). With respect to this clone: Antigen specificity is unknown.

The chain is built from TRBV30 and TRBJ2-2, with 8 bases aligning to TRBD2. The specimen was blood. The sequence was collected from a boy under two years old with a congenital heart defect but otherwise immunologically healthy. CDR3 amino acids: CACRTSLNTGELFF. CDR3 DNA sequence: TGTGCCTGCCGGACTAGCCTGAACACCGGGGAGCTGTTTTTT.